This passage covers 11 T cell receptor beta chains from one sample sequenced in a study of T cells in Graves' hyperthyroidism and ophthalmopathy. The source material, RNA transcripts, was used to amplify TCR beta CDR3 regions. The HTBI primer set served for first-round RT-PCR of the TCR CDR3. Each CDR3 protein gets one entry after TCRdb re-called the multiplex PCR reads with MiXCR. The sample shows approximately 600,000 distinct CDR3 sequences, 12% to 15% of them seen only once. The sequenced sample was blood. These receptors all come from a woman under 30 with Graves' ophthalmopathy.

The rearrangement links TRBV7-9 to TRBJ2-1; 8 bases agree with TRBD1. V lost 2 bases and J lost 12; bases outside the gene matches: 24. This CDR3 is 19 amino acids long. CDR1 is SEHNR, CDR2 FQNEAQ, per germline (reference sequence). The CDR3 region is CASSLPPLTTGVVTRLQFF. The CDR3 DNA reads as TGTGCCAGCAGCTTACCCCCCCTCACGACAGGGGTCGTTACTCGTCTGCAGTTCTTC.

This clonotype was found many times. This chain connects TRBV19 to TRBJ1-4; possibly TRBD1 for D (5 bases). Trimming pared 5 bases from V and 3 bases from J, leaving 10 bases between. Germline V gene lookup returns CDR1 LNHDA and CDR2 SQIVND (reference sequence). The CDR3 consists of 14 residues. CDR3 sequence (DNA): TGTGCCAGTAGTCAGGGATCAGCTAATGAAAAACTGTTTTTT. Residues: CASSQGSANEKLFF.

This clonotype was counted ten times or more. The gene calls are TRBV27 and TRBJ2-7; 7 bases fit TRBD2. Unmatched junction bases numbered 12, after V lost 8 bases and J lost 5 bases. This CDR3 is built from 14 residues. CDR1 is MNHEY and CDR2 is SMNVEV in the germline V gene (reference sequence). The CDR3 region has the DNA TGTGCCAGCGGCTCTGGCGGGAGCCCCAACGAGCAGTACTTC. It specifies CASGSGGSPNEQYF.

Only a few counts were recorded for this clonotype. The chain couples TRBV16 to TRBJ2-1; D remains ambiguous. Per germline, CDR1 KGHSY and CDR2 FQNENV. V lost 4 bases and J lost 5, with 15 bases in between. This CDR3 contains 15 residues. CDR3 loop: CASSPQSAGNNEQFF. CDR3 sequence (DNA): TGTGCCAGCAGCCCCCAAAGCGCTGGAAACAATGAGCAGTTCTTC.

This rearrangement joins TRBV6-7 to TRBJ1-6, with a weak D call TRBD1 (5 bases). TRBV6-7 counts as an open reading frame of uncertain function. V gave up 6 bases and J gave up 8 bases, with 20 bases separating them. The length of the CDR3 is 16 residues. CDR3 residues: CASSYLRDVLDSPLHF. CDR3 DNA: TGTGCCAGCAGCTACCTCCGGGACGTACTCGATTCACCCCTCCACTTT.

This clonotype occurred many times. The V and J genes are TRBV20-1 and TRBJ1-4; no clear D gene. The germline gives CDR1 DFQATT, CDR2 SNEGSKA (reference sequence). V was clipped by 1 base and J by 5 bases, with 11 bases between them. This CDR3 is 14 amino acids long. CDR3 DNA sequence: TGCAGTGCTAGAGTGGGAGGGAACAATGAAAAACTGTTTTTT. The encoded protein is CSARVGGNNEKLFF.

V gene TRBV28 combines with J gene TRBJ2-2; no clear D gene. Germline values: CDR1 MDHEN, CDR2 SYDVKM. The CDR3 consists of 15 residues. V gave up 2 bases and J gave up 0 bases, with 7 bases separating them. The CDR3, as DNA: TGTGCCAGCAGTTTAGTCAGATCGAACACCGGGGAGCTGTTTTTT. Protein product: CASSLVRSNTGELFF. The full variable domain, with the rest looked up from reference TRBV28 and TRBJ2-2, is DVKVTQSSRYLVKRTGEKVFLECVQDMDHENMFWYRQDPGLGLRLIYFSYDVKMKEKGDIPEGYSVSREKKERFSLILESASTNQTSMYLCASSLVRSNTGELFFGEGSRLTVL.

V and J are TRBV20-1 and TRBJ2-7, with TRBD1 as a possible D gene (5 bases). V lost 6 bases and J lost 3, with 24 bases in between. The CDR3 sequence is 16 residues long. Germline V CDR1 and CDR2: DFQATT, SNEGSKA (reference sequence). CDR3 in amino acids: CSAFPDSPTAGYEQYF. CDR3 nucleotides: TGCAGTGCCTTTCCAGATTCCCCGACAGCTGGCTACGAGCAGTACTTC.

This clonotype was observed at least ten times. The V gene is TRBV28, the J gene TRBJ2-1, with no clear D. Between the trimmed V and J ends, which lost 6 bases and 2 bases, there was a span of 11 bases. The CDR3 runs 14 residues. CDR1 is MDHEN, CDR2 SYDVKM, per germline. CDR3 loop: CASSPFSAYNEQFF. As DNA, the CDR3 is TGTGCCAGCAGCCCATTCTCCGCCTACAATGAGCAGTTCTTC.

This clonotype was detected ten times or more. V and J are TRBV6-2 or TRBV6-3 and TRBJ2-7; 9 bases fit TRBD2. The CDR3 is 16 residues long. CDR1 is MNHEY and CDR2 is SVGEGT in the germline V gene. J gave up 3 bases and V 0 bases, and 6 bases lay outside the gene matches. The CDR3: CASSYSNLAGVYEQYF. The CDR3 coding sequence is TGTGCCAGCAGTTACTCGAACTTAGCGGGAGTCTACGAGCAGTACTTC.

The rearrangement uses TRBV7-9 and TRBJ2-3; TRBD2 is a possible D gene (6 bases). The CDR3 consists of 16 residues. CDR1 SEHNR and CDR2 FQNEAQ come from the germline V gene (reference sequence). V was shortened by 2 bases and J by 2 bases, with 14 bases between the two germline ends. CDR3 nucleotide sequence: TGTGCCAGCAGCTTACCGACTAGACCCGTCACAGATACGCAGTATTTT. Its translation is CASSLPTRPVTDTQYF.